A selection of T cell receptor beta chains follows, all from one sample in a study of T cell responses to AZD1222 COVID-19 vaccine. Some clones are missing from TCRdb's copy, which holds only in-frame ones; the method was immunoSEQ multiplex PCR. The data show more than 90,000 clones, more than 65% seen once. The sample consisted of peripheral blood, taken on day 0 of AZD1222 vaccination. Source of these receptors: an adult in good health. Each CDR3 is given with its conserved first and last residue. A D gene is named only where the DNA matches it firmly. Clone size is given for some rows only: seen once, a few or many times, or a class if the clone is expanded.

D | length | J | size | V | DNA | CDR3
TRBD1 | 14 | TRBJ1-5 | - | TRBV10-2 | TGCGCCAGCATACAGAACAGGGGGCCCCAGCCCCAGCATTTT | CASIQNRGPQPQHF
TRBD1 | 16 | TRBJ2-5 | - | TRBV5-1 | TGCGCCAGCAGCTCGGGACAGCCTACCCGGTGGGAGACCCAGTACTTC | CASSSGQPTRWETQYF
- | 12 | TRBJ2-3 | - | TRBV24-1 | TGTGCCACCTCTTCAGGGAGCGGTACGCAGTATTTT | CATSSGSGTQYF
- | 15 | TRBJ1-5 | - | TRBV5-6 | TGTGCCAGCAGCTTGGTCGGGGGTAGCAATCAGCCCCAGCATTTT | CASSLVGGSNQPQHF
- | 12 | TRBJ2-7 | - | TRBV28 | TGTGCCAGCAGTTCCAATGTCGACGAGCAGTACTTC | CASSSNVDEQYF
- | 13 | TRBJ1-5 | - | TRBV29-1 | TGCAGCGTTGAAATGGGGCTGGGTCAGCCCCAGCATTTT | CSVEMGLGQPQHF
- | 13 | TRBJ2-7 | - | TRBV7-9 | TGTGCCAGCAGCTTAGCGGGGTCGGACGAGCAGTACTTC | CASSLAGSDEQYF
- | 15 | TRBJ1-5 | once | TRBV5-6 | TGTGCCAGCAGCCCCGGGATCGCTAGCAATCAGCCCCAGCATTTT | CASSPGIASNQPQHF
- | 15 | TRBJ1-1 | - | TRBV29-1 | TGCAGCGTTGAAGGGTCAGTCCTCTTGAACACTGAAGCTTTCTTT | CSVEGSVLLNTEAFF
TRBD2 | 14 | TRBJ2-1 | - | TRBV9 | TGTGCCAGCAGTGGTACTAGCGGAGACAATGAGCAGTTCTTC | CASSGTSGDNEQFF
- | 15 | TRBJ2-1 | - | TRBV29-1 | TGCAGCGTTCCCGACCGGGGGACCGACCTCAATGAGCAGTTCTTC | CSVPDRGTDLNEQFF
- | 13 | TRBJ2-7 | - | TRBV28 | TGTGCCAGCAGGGGCGTCGGTCTTTACGAGCAGTACTTC | CASRGVGLYEQYF
TRBD1 | 16 | TRBJ2-3 | - | TRBV29-1 | TGCAGCGTTACTAGTTCCTGGACAGGGGGCACAGATACGCAGTATTTT | CSVTSSWTGGTDTQYF
- | 14 | TRBJ1-5 | few | TRBV5-6 | TGTGCCAGCAGCTTGGGAGGGGAACATCAGCCCCAGCATTTT | CASSLGGEHQPQHF
- | 13 | TRBJ2-1 | few | TRBV6-2/TRBV6-3 | TGTGCCAGCAGTCTTCAAACCGGGGCCCCAGCGTTCTTC | CASSLQTGAPAFF